This T cell receptor beta chain emerged from a study of Graves' ophthalmopathy and Graves' hyperthyroidism. Study details: Absence of ophthalmopathy within 18 months of follow-up defined stable hyperthyroidism. Study-wide points: Ophthalmopathy progression was predicted by the model at 55% to 71% sensitivity and 72% to 80% specificity. Among expanded thyroid clonotypes above 0.001 frequency, most also occurred in blood.

Trimming left V 5 bases short and J 8 bases short, with 15 bases between. Looked up from germline, CDR1 is SGHAT and CDR2 is FQDESV (reference sequence). The CDR3 length is 13 residues. This clonotype was counted ten times or more. Its antigen is unidentified. Serum thyroxine and TRAb, along with clinical symptoms, thyroid ultrasound and orbital computed tomography, were what diagnosis relied on. For repertoire sequencing, the TCR beta CDR3 regions were amplified from RNA transcripts. First-round RT-PCR relied on HTBI primers, and a second-round multiplex PCR came next. TCRdb analysed the multiplex PCR reads with MiXCR anew, one entry per CDR3 protein. The repertoire holds about 500,000 distinct CDR3 sequences, with 39% as singletons.

The chain employs TRBV11-1 and TRBJ1-1, with D uncertain. This clonotype was obtained from an adult man with Graves' hyperthyroidism. Sequencing input: peripheral blood or thyroid tissue (not recorded which). CDR3 sequence: CASSLVLGEEAFF. DNA for the CDR3: TGTGCCAGCAGCCTAGTGCTTGGGGAGGAAGCTTTCTTT.